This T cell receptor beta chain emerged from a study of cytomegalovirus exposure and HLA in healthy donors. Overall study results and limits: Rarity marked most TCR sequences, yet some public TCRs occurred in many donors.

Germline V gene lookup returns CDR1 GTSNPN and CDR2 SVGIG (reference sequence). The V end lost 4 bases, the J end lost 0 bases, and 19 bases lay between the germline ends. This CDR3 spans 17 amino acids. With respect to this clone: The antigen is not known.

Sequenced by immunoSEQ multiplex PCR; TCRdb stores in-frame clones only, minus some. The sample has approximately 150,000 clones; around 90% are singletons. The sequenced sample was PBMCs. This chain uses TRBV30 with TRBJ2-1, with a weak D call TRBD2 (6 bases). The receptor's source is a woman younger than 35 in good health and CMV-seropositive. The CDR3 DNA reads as TGTGCCTGGAATCAAGCTCCTAAAGCGGGCTCCTACAATGAGCAGTTCTTC. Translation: CAWNQAPKAGSYNEQFF.